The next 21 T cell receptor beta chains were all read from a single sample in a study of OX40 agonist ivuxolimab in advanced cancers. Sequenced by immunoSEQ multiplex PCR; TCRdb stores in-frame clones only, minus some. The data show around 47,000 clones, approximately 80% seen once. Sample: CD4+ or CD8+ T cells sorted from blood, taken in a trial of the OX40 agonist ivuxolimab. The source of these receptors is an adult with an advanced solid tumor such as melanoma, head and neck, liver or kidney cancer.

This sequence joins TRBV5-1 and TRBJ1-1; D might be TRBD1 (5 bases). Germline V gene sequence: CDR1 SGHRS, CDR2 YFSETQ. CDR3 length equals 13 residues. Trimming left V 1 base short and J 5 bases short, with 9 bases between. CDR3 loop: CASSLLWGTEAFF. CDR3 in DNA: TGCGCCAGCAGCTTGCTTTGGGGGACTGAAGCTTTCTTT.

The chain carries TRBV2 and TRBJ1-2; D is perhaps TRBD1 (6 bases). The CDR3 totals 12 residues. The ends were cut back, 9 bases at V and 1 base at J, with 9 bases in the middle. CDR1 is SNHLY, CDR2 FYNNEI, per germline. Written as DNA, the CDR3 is TGTGCCAGTGGACAGCTTAACTATGGCTACACCTTC. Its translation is CASGQLNYGYTF.

The chain's CDR3 is CASSRGSGRVWPYNEQFF. In nucleotides, the CDR3 is TGTGCCAGCAGCCGAGGGAGCGGGAGGGTCTGGCCCTACAATGAGCAGTTCTTC. This chain links TRBV11-2 with TRBJ2-1; 10 bases align to TRBD2. V was pared by 5 bases and J by 2 bases, with 12 bases of the junction left unmatched. Germline V lookup: CDR1 SGHAT, CDR2 FQNNGV. This CDR3 is built from 18 residues.

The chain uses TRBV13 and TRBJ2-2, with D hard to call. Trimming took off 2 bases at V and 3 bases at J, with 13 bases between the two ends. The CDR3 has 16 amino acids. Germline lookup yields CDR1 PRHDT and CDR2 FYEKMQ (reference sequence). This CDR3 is CASSLRVRLDTGELFF. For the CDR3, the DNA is TGTGCCAGCAGCTTAAGGGTTCGGCTAGACACCGGGGAGCTGTTTTTT.

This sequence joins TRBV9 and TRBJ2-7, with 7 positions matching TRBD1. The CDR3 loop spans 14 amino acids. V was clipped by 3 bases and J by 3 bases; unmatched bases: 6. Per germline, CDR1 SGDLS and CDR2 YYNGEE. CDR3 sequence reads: CASSEGAGVYEQYF. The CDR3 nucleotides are TGTGCCAGCAGCGAGGGGGCAGGAGTCTACGAGCAGTACTTC.

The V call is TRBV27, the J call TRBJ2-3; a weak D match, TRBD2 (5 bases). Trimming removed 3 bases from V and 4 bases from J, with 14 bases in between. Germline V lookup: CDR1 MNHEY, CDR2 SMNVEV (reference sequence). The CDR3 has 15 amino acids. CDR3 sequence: CASSFVSRGADTQYF. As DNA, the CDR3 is TGTGCCAGCAGTTTCGTGTCCCGGGGAGCAGATACGCAGTATTTT.

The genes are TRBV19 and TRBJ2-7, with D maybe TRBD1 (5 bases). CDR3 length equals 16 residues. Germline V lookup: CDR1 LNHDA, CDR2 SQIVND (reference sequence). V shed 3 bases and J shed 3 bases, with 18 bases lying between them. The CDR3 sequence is CASSMLTVSHIYEQYF. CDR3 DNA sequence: TGTGCCAGTAGTATGTTGACAGTCTCCCATATCTACGAGCAGTACTTC.

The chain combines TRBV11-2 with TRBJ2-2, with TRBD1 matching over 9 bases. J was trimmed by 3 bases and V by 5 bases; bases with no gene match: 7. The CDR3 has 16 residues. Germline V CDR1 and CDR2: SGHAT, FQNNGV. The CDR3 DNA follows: TGTGCCAGCAGCCTTAGGGACAGGGAGGACACCGGGGAGCTGTTTTTT. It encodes CASSLRDREDTGELFF. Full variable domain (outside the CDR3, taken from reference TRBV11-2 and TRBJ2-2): EAGVAQSPRYKIIEKRQSVAFWCNPISGHATLYWYQQILGQGPKLLIQFQNNGVVDDSQLPKDRFSAERLKGVDSTLKIQPAKLEDSAVYLCASSLRDREDTGELFFGEGSRLTVL.

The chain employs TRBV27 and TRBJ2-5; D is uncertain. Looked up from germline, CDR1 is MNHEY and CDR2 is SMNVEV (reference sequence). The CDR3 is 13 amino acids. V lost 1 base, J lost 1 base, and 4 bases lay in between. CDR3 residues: CASSLYSQETQYF. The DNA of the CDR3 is TGTGCCAGCAGTTTATACAGCCAAGAGACCCAGTACTTC.

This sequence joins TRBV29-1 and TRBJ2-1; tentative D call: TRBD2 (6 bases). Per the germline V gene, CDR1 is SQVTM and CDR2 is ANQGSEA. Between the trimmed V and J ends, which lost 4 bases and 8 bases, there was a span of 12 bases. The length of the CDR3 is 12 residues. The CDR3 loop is CSVGRPGDEQFF. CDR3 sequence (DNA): TGCAGCGTTGGTCGGCCGGGGGATGAGCAGTTCTTC.

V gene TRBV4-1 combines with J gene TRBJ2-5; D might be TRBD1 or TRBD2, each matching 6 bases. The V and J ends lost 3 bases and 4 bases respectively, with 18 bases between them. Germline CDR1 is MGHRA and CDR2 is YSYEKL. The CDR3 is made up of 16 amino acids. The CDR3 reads CASSHPGAGLGETQYF. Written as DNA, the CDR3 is TGCGCCAGCAGCCACCCAGGGGCGGGGTTGGGAGAGACCCAGTACTTC.

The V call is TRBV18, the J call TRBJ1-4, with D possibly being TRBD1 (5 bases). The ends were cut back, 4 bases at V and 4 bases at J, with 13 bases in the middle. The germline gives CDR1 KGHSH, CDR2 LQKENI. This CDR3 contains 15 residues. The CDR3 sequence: CASSLTQGGNEKLFF. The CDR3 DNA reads TGTGCCAGCTCACTCACCCAGGGTGGTAATGAAAAACTGTTTTTT.

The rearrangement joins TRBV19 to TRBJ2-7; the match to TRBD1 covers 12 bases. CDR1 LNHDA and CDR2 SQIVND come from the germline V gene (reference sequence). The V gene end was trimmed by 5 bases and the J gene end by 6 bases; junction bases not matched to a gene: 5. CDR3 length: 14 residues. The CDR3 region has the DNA TGTGCCAGTAGTCTGGGACAGGGGGCATTCGAGCAGTACTTC. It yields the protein CASSLGQGAFEQYF.

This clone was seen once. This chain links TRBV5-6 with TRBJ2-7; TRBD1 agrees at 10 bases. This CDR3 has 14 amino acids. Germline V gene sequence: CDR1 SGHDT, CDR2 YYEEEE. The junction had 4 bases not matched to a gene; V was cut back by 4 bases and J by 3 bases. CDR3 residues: CASSPGQGNYEQYF. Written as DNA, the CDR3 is TGTGCCAGCAGCCCGGGACAGGGGAACTACGAGCAGTACTTC.

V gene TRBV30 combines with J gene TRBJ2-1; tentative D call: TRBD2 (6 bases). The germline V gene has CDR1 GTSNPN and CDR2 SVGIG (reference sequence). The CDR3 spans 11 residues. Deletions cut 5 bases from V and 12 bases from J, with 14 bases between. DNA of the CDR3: TGTGCCTGGCAACTCGGGGGTGTGCAGTTCTTC. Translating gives CAWQLGGVQFF. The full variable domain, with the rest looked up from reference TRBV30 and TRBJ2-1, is SQTIHQWPATLVQPVGSPLSLECTVEGTSNPNLYWYRQAAGRGLQLLFYSVGIGQISSEVPQNLSASRPQDRQFILSSKKLLLSDSGFYLCAWQLGGVQFFGPGTRLTVL.

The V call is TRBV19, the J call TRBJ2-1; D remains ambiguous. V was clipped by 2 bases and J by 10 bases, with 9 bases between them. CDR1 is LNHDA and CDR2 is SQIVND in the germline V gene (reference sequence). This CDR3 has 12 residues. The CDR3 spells CASSIRPGEQFF. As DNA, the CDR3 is TGTGCCAGTAGTATACGGCCCGGGGAGCAGTTCTTC.

CDR3 nucleotides: TGTGCCAGCGGGGATTCGGGGGGCTTTAACACCGGGGAGCTGTTTTTT. As protein: CASGDSGGFNTGELFF. The chain uses TRBV28 and TRBJ2-2, with D perhaps matching TRBD2 (7 bases). V lost 8 bases to trimming and J lost 2 bases, with 18 bases between them. The CDR3 extends over 16 amino acids. CDR1 and CDR2 (germline): MDHEN, SYDVKM.

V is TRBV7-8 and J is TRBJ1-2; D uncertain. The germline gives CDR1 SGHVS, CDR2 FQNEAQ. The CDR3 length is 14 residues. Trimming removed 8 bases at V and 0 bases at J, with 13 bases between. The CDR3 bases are TGTGCCAGCGGATCCGCGGTTGCTAACTATGGCTACACCTTC. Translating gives CASGSAVANYGYTF.

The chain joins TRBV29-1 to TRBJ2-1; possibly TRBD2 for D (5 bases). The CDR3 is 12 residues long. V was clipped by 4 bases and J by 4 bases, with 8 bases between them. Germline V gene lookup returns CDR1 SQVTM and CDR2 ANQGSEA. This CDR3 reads CSVASGYNEQFF. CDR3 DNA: TGCAGCGTTGCCAGCGGATACAATGAGCAGTTCTTC.

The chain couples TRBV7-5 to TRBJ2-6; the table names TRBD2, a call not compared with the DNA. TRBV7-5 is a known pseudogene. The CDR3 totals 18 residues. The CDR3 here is CVRSRGLVERCRANVLTF. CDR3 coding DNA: TGTGTCAGAAGCCGGGGTCTAGTAGAAAGGTGTAGGGCCAACGTCCTGACTTTC.

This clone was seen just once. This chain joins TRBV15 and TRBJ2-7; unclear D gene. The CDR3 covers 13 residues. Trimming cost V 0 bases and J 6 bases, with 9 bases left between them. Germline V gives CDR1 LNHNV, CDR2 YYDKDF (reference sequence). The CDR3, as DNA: TGTGCCACCAGCAGAGATCTATCGGGCGAGCAGTACTTC. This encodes CATSRDLSGEQYF.